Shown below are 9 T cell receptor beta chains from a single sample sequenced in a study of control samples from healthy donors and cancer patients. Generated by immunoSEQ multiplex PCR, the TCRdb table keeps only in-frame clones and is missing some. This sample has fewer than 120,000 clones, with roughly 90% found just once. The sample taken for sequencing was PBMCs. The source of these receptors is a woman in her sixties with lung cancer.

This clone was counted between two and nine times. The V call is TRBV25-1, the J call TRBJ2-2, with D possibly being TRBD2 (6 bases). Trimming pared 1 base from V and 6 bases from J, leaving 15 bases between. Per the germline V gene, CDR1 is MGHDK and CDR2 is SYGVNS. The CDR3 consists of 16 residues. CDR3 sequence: CASSESWGRSPGELFF. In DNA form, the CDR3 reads TGTGCCAGCAGTGAATCATGGGGGAGGTCACCCGGGGAGCTGTTTTTT.

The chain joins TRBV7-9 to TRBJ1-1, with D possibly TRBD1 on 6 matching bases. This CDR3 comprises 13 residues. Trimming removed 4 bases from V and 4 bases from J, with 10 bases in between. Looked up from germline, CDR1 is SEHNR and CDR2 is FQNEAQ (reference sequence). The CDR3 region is CASSSQGTTEAFF. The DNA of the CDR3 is TGTGCCAGCAGCTCACAGGGTACCACTGAAGCTTTCTTT.

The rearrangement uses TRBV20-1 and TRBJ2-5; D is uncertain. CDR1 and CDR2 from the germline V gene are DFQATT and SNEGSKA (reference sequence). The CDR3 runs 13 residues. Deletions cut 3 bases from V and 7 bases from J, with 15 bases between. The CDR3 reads CSASLVVGSTQYF. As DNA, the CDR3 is TGCAGTGCTAGTCTAGTTGTGGGTTCGACCCAGTACTTC.

CDR3: CASSRSGRAQYF. The CDR3 coding sequence is TGTGCCAGCAGCCGTAGCGGGAGGGCGCAGTATTTT. The J gene is TRBJ2-3, the V gene TRBV3-1 (or the pseudogene TRBV3-2); 11 bases map to TRBD2. The CDR3 covers 12 residues. Germline V gene sequence: CDR1 LGHDT, CDR2 YNNKEL (reference sequence). V was clipped by 4 bases and J by 10 bases; unmatched bases: 1.

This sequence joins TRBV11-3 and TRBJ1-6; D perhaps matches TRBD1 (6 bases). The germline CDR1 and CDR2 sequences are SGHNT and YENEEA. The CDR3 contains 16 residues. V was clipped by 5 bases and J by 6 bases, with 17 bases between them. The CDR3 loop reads CASSPSGTRFNSPLHF. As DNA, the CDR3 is TGTGCCAGCAGCCCTTCCGGGACACGTTTTAATTCACCCCTCCACTTT.

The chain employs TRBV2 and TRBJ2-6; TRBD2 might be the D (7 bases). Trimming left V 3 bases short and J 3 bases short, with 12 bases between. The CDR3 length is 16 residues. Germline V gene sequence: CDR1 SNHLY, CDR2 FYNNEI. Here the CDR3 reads CASSEPGGLGANVLTF. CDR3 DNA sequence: TGTGCCAGCAGTGAGCCCGGGGGGCTTGGGGCCAACGTCCTGACTTTC. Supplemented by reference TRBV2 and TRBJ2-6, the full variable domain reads EPEVTQTPSHQVTQMGQEVILRCVPISNHLYFYWYRQILGQKVEFLVSFYNNEISEKSEIFDDQFSVERPDGSNFTLKIRSTKLEDSAMYFCASSEPGGLGANVLTFGAGSRLTVL.

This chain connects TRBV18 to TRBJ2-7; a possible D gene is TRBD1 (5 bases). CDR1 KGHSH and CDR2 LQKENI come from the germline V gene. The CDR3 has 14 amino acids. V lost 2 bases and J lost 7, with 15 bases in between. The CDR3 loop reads CASSPGGRVREQYF. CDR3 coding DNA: TGTGCCAGCTCACCAGGCGGCAGGGTGAGGGAGCAGTACTTC.

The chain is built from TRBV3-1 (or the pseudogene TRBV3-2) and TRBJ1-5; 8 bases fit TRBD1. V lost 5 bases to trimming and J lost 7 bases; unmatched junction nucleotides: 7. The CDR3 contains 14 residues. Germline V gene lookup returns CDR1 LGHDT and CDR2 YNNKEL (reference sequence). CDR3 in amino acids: CASSSRGRGQPQHF. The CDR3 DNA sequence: TGTGCCAGCAGCAGCAGGGGGCGAGGACAGCCCCAGCATTTT.

CDR3 in DNA: TGTGCCAGCTTTCCCCCCGACAGGGGTAACTATGGCTACACCTTC. This sequence encodes CASFPPDRGNYGYTF. The chain combines TRBV6-5 with TRBJ1-2, with TRBD1 matching over 8 bases. This CDR3 contains 15 residues. V lost 8 bases to trimming and J lost 1 base; unmatched junction nucleotides: 9. Germline values: CDR1 MNHEY, CDR2 SVGAGI.